The 27 T cell receptor beta chains presented below share a single source sample, sequenced in a study of T cell responses to AZD1222 COVID-19 vaccine. The method was immunoSEQ multiplex PCR; TCRdb's version includes in-frame clones alone and lacks a portion of them. The sample has about 100,000 clones, approximately 87% seen once. Sample: peripheral blood, taken on day 0 of AZD1222 vaccination. Every receptor here comes from an adult in good health.

The chain combines TRBV5-1 with TRBJ2-5; D is perhaps TRBD1 (6 bases). This CDR3 contains 14 residues. V lost 3 bases and J 2 bases, leaving 11 bases between the germline ends. Germline loops: CDR1 SGHRS, CDR2 YFSETQ. CDR3 in DNA: TGCGCCAGCAGCTCGGACAGTACTCAAGAGACCCAGTACTTC. Translating gives CASSSDSTQETQYF.

The V call is TRBV7-2, the J call TRBJ2-3; 7 bases agree with TRBD2. Germline trimming cut 4 bases from V and 6 bases from J; bases unmatched to any gene: 7. This CDR3 region has 14 residues. Looked up from germline, CDR1 is SGHTA and CDR2 is FQGNSA. The CDR3 loop is CASSSPSGWDTQYF. The CDR3 DNA reads as TGTGCCAGCAGCTCTCCTAGCGGATGGGATACGCAGTATTTT.

The chain links TRBV28 to TRBJ1-3, with D unclear. Germline V lookup: CDR1 MDHEN, CDR2 SYDVKM. The CDR3 spans 14 residues. Deletions cut 2 bases from V and 1 base from J, with 6 bases between. The CDR3: CASSLGYSGNTIYF. CDR3 nucleotide sequence: TGTGCCAGCAGTTTAGGGTATTCTGGAAACACCATATATTTT.

The J gene is TRBJ1-3, the V gene TRBV9; tentatively, D is TRBD1 (5 bases). The germline V gene encodes CDR1 SGDLS and CDR2 YYNGEE. The CDR3 spans 16 residues. Trimming pared 0 bases from V and 2 bases from J, leaving 12 bases between. CDR3 sequence: CASSVDSGRAGNTIYF. The CDR3 nucleotides are TGTGCCAGCAGCGTAGACTCGGGCAGGGCTGGAAACACCATATATTTT.

This chain links TRBV7-9 with TRBJ2-2; D is ambiguous. V was pared by 6 bases and J by 0 bases, with 23 bases between. CDR1 SEHNR and CDR2 FQNEAQ come from the germline V gene (reference sequence). The length of the CDR3 is 19 residues. Here the CDR3 reads CASRQKDSQFSPNTGELFF. Written as DNA, the CDR3 is TGTGCCAGCAGACAAAAAGACTCCCAATTCTCCCCGAACACCGGGGAGCTGTTTTTT.

In its sample, this clone was seen a few times. The CDR3 sequence: CASSAPNSPLHF. The CDR3 DNA reads TGTGCCAGCAGTGCCCCTAATTCACCCCTCCACTTT. The chain combines TRBV12-3 or TRBV12-4 with TRBJ1-6; unclear D gene. CDR3 length: 12 residues. Trimming pared 5 bases from V and 6 bases from J, leaving 5 bases between.

The chain has TRBV19 and TRBJ1-4; TRBD1 might be the D (5 bases). V was pared by 2 bases and J by 7 bases, with 11 bases between. Germline assignment: CDR1 LNHDA and CDR2 SQIVND (reference sequence). This CDR3 region has 14 residues. As DNA, the CDR3 is TGTGCCAGTAGTATACCAGGGATGGGTGAAAAACTGTTTTTT. Encoded protein: CASSIPGMGEKLFF.

This chain links TRBV7-9 with TRBJ1-2; maybe TRBD1 (5 bases). Per the germline V gene, CDR1 is SEHNR and CDR2 is FQNEAQ (reference sequence). The CDR3 loop spans 15 amino acids. The ends were cut back, 4 bases at V and 3 bases at J, with 15 bases in the middle. In nucleotides, the CDR3 is TGTGCCAGCAGCTCTTTGAAGGCAGGGTACTATGGCTACACCTTC. Translation gives CASSSLKAGYYGYTF.

This sequence joins TRBV19 and TRBJ2-4, with D tentatively TRBD1 (7 bases). This CDR3 has 17 amino acids. Germline loops: CDR1 LNHDA, CDR2 SQIVND (reference sequence). V was cut by 8 bases and J by 0 bases, with 20 bases left in between. This CDR3 is CASSSRGTALAKNIQYF. The CDR3, as DNA: TGTGCCAGTTCCTCCCGGGGGACAGCCCTAGCCAAAAACATTCAGTACTTC.

As regards this clone: Different DNA sequences within this sample yield the same CDR3. The rearrangement links TRBV7-9 to TRBJ1-4; D is unresolved. V was pared by 1 base and J by 3 bases, with 9 bases between. The CDR3 runs to 15 residues. The germline CDR1 and CDR2 sequences are SEHNR and FQNEAQ (reference sequence). CDR3 region: CASSLDPGANEKLFF. The CDR3 DNA reads as TGTGCCAGCAGCTTAGATCCCGGGGCTAATGAAAAACTGTTTTTT.

CDR3 bases: TGTGCCAGCAGTCTAGACAGGGGAACTGAAGCTTTCTTT. Amino acids: CASSLDRGTEAFF. The rearrangement uses TRBV2 and TRBJ1-1, with TRBD1 matching over 8 bases. This CDR3 comprises 13 residues. Trimming removed 5 bases from V and 5 bases from J; junction bases left unmatched: 4. CDR1 and CDR2 (germline): SNHLY, FYNNEI.

Remarks on this clone: The junction shows a germline mismatch at one end, possibly a read error. The rearrangement uses TRBV2 and TRBJ1-4; D unresolved. This CDR3 spans 11 amino acids. The V gene's germline CDR1 is SNHLY and CDR2 FYNNEI. The CDR3 protein is CASREGEKLFF. CDR3 DNA sequence: TGTGCCAGCAGGGAAGGGGAAAAACTGTTTTTT.

This chain uses TRBV2 with TRBJ2-2; 9 bases match TRBD1. The trim removed 7 bases at V and 7 bases at J, leaving 7 bases unmatched. The CDR3 covers 14 residues. Germline V CDR1 and CDR2: SNHLY, FYNNEI. The CDR3 sequence: CASKEQGAIGELFF. The DNA for the CDR3 is TGTGCCAGCAAAGAACAGGGGGCGATCGGGGAGCTGTTTTTT.

The genes are TRBV5-4 and TRBJ1-2, with D perhaps matching TRBD1 (5 bases). From germline, CDR1 is SGHNT and CDR2 YYREEE (reference sequence). The CDR3 totals 14 residues. The V gene lost 2 bases and the J gene lost 4 bases, with 12 bases spanning the gap. Written as DNA, the CDR3 is TGTGCCAGCAGCTTTCCGGGACGGATCTATGGCTACACCTTC. Its protein product is CASSFPGRIYGYTF.

The rearrangement links TRBV5-1 to TRBJ1-6; 7 positions match TRBD1. From germline, CDR1 is SGHRS and CDR2 YFSETQ. Trimming cost V 4 bases and J 6 bases; bases outside gene matches: 7. The CDR3 covers 15 residues. The CDR3 loop is CASSLETGFNSPLHF. CDR3 DNA: TGCGCCAGCAGCCTAGAGACAGGGTTTAATTCACCCCTCCACTTT. The complete variable domain, with remaining parts taken from reference TRBV5-1 and TRBJ1-6, reads KAGVTQTPRYLIKTRGQQVTLSCSPISGHRSVSWYQQTPGQGLQFLFEYFSETQRNKGNFPGRFSGRQFSNSRSEMNVSTLELGDSALYLCASSLETGFNSPLHFGNGTRLTVT.

The J gene is TRBJ2-6, the V gene TRBV10-3; no clear D gene. The germline V and J ends were trimmed by 7 bases and 2 bases, with 6 bases remaining between them. CDR1 and CDR2 from the germline V gene are ENHRY and SYGVKD. CDR3 size: 13 residues. The CDR3 sequence is CAITGAGANVLTF. CDR3 nucleotide sequence: TGTGCCATCACCGGTGCTGGGGCCAACGTCCTGACTTTC.

The rearrangement uses TRBV19 and TRBJ1-1; D remains ambiguous. Germline CDR1 is LNHDA and CDR2 is SQIVND (reference sequence). Trimming cost V 4 bases and J 1 base, with 10 bases left between them. This CDR3 region has 14 residues. CDR3 nucleotide sequence: TGTGCCAGTAGTACAGGACTGCCGAACACTGAAGCTTTCTTT. Translating it yields CASSTGLPNTEAFF.

The V call is TRBV6-1, the J call TRBJ2-7; D gene ambiguous. Germline V CDR1 and CDR2: MNHNS, SASEGT. The V and J ends lost 0 bases and 1 base respectively, with 7 bases between them. The CDR3 runs to 14 residues. CDR3 protein: CASSEAAHSYEQYF. DNA for the CDR3: TGTGCCAGCAGTGAAGCAGCGCATTCCTACGAGCAGTACTTC.

This chain uses TRBV7-9 with TRBJ1-2, with D unresolved. Between the trimmed V and J ends, which lost 6 bases and 5 bases, there was a span of 13 bases. Germline lookup yields CDR1 SEHNR and CDR2 FQNEAQ (reference sequence). CDR3 length: 13 amino acids. CDR3 residues: CASRDGFGYGYTF. Written as DNA, the CDR3 is TGTGCCAGCAGGGACGGATTCGGGTATGGCTACACCTTC.

V gene TRBV29-1 combines with J gene TRBJ1-2; D might be TRBD1 (6 bases). Trimming took 5 bases from V and 5 from J, leaving 18 bases between them. CDR1 is SQVTM, CDR2 ANQGSEA, per germline. This CDR3 has 14 residues. CDR3 sequence (DNA): TGCAGCGTTTGGCCGACCGGGGGCGAGTATGGCTACACCTTC. Translating it yields CSVWPTGGEYGYTF.

This CDR3 is CASSLLTKNIQYF. In nucleotides, the CDR3 is TGTGCCAGCAGTTTACTGACCAAAAACATTCAGTACTTC. This chain connects TRBV28 to TRBJ2-4; D gene unclear. V was clipped by 2 bases and J by 2 bases, with 4 bases between them. The germline CDR1 and CDR2 sequences are MDHEN and SYDVKM. This CDR3 is built from 13 residues.

The genes are TRBV5-1 and TRBJ2-3, with D possibly TRBD1 on 5 matching bases. Trimming removed 1 base from V and 2 bases from J, with 8 bases in between. Germline CDR1 reads SGHRS; CDR2 reads YFSETQ. There are 14 residues in the CDR3. CDR3 region: CASSLQGATDTQYF. CDR3 in DNA: TGCGCCAGCAGCTTGCAGGGTGCCACAGATACGCAGTATTTT.

The chain has TRBV14 and TRBJ1-6; 10 bases map to TRBD1. J lost 7 bases, V lost 5 bases, and 8 bases had no gene match. Germline CDR1 SGHDN, CDR2 FVKESK. CDR3 size: 16 residues. In DNA form, the CDR3 reads TGTGCCAGCAGCGGCCGGGACAGGGGTCGAAATTCACCCCTCCACTTT. This gives the protein CASSGRDRGRNSPLHF.

The table lists this clone with a count of one. The chain recombines TRBV5-4 with TRBJ1-3; D gene unclear. Between the trimmed V and J ends, which lost 3 bases and 0 bases, there was a span of 10 bases. This CDR3 is 15 amino acids long. Germline V CDR1 and CDR2: SGHNT, YYREEE (reference sequence). The CDR3 sequence: CASSSGGTSGNTIYF. Here the CDR3 DNA reads TGTGCCAGCAGCTCCGGCGGCACCTCTGGAAACACCATATATTTT.

The chain carries TRBV18 and TRBJ2-2; 8 bases match TRBD2. The V gene's germline CDR1 is KGHSH and CDR2 LQKENI. Trimming at V came to 3 bases and at J to 1 base, leaving 1 base not matched to a gene. The CDR3 sequence is 15 residues long. The CDR3 DNA reads TGTGCCAGCTCACCGACTAGCGTGAACACCGGGGAGCTGTTTTTT. Translation: CASSPTSVNTGELFF.

The CDR3, as DNA: TGCGCCAGCAGCCAGGGTCCATACAATGAGCAGTTCTTC. Translation gives CASSQGPYNEQFF. The J gene is TRBJ2-1, the V gene TRBV5-1, with D perhaps matching TRBD1 (5 bases). The V gene's germline CDR1 is SGHRS and CDR2 YFSETQ. The ends were cut back, 4 bases at V and 4 bases at J, with 9 bases in the middle. The CDR3 runs 13 residues.

The chain employs TRBV6-1 and TRBJ1-5, with D tentatively TRBD1 (6 bases). CDR3 length: 15 amino acids. From germline, CDR1 is MNHNS and CDR2 SASEGT. V was shortened by 3 bases and J by 7 bases, with 16 bases between the two germline ends. The CDR3 region has the DNA TGTGCCAGCAGTGAGGCGGGGGGGCAGGGGCAGCCCCAGCATTTT. It codes for CASSEAGGQGQPQHF.